The 21 T cell receptor beta chains in this list originate from one sample, sequenced in a study of CD8 T cells in ankylosing spondylitis. Regarding the study as a whole: Several highly homologous variants made up a TCR beta motif, and this motif appeared characteristic of ankylosing spondylitis blood.

From the 5' RACE reads, TCRdb called clonotypes with MiXCR, one entry per CDR3 protein. In the table there are around 91,000 distinct CDR3 sequences, 9% of which are singletons. No antigen is known for these receptors. The sample was blood, either unsorted or a sorted T cell fraction (not recorded which). All receptors derive from a male donor with ankylosing spondylitis.

This clonotype was observed a few times. The chain joins TRBV7-8 to TRBJ1-1; weak D call: TRBD1 (6 bases). The CDR3 spans 15 residues. Looked up from germline, CDR1 is SGHVS and CDR2 is FQNEAQ. V lost 4 bases to trimming and J lost 1 base, with 13 bases between them. The CDR3 reads CASSSFGRGNTEAFF. The CDR3 DNA is TGTGCCAGCAGCTCTTTCGGCAGGGGGAACACTGAAGCTTTCTTT.

This clonotype showed up many times. The chain couples TRBV3-1 to TRBJ2-1; 11 nucleotides agree with TRBD2. This CDR3 has 17 residues. Germline CDR1 is LGHDT and CDR2 is YNNKEL (reference sequence). V was clipped by 0 bases and J by 4 bases; unmatched bases: 5. The CDR3 loop is CASSQEDGTSGYNEQFF. The CDR3 nucleotides read TGTGCCAGCAGCCAAGAGGACGGGACTAGCGGTTACAATGAGCAGTTCTTC.

This clonotype was counted a few times. This sequence joins TRBV28 and TRBJ2-3; D is uncertain. This CDR3 is built from 15 residues. Per germline, CDR1 MDHEN and CDR2 SYDVKM. Trimming took off 7 bases at V and 0 bases at J, with 14 bases between the two ends. CDR3 in DNA: TGTGCCAGCACCTCAATTAGGGTCAGCACAGATACGCAGTATTTT. It is translated as CASTSIRVSTDTQYF.

This sequence joins TRBV6-1 and TRBJ2-1, with D possibly TRBD2 on 6 matching bases. CDR3 size: 15 residues. V was cut by 11 bases and J by 1 base, with 18 bases left in between. CDR1 and CDR2 from the germline V gene are MNHNS and SASEGT. The CDR3 sequence: CAGGLGRGSYNEQFF. The DNA of the CDR3 is TGTGCCGGTGGTCTCGGGAGAGGTTCCTACAATGAGCAGTTCTTC.

Ten or more counts support this clonotype. The chain is built from TRBV7-9 and TRBJ2-1; 14 bases are shared with TRBD2. Losses at the gene ends were 6 bases for V and 5 bases for J; bases not matched to a gene: 9. CDR3 length: 17 residues. Germline assignment: CDR1 SEHNR and CDR2 FQNEAQ (reference sequence). In nucleotides, the CDR3 is TGTGCCAGCAGGCCGTCCGGGACTAGCGGGAGCCACAATGAGCAGTTCTTC. Encoded protein: CASRPSGTSGSHNEQFF.

This clonotype was counted between two and nine times. The V call is TRBV5-1, the J call TRBJ2-1; D is possibly TRBD1 (7 bases). CDR3 length: 21 amino acids. Trimming stripped 4 bases from V and 7 bases from J, with 36 bases between. Germline CDR1 SGHRS, CDR2 YFSETQ. In DNA, the CDR3 is TGCGCCAGCAGCCCCGATTGGAGGGGGCCGAGCAGGGAAGGGGTACCAAATGAGCAGTTCTTC. Amino acids: CASSPDWRGPSREGVPNEQFF. Filled out from reference TRBV5-1 and TRBJ2-1, the complete variable domain reads KAGVTQTPRYLIKTRGQQVTLSCSPISGHRSVSWYQQTPGQGLQFLFEYFSETQRNKGNFPGRFSGRQFSNSRSEMNVSTLELGDSALYLCASSPDWRGPSREGVPNEQFFGPGTRLTVL.

This clonotype was observed many times. The V call is TRBV15, the J call TRBJ2-2; D is possibly TRBD1 or TRBD2 (6 bases each). The germline V and J ends were trimmed by 0 bases and 0 bases, with 11 bases remaining between them. From germline, CDR1 is LNHNV and CDR2 YYDKDF (reference sequence). CDR3 length: 17 amino acids. Here the CDR3 reads CATSRDRGGPNTGELFF. CDR3 sequence (DNA): TGTGCCACCAGCAGAGATCGTGGGGGGCCGAACACCGGGGAGCTGTTTTTT.

The chain uses TRBV28 and TRBJ1-3; a possible D gene is TRBD1 (5 bases). Germline loops: CDR1 MDHEN, CDR2 SYDVKM. V shed 6 bases and J shed 3 bases, with 12 bases lying between them. The CDR3 runs to 14 residues. The CDR3 DNA reads TGTGCCAGCAGAATACCGGGGGGTGGAAACACCATATATTTT. This encodes CASRIPGGGNTIYF.

This clonotype was seen repeatedly, ten times or more. The rearrangement links TRBV27 to TRBJ2-1; no clear D gene. Germline V gene sequence: CDR1 MNHEY, CDR2 SMNVEV (reference sequence). The CDR3 runs to 11 residues. V dropped 4 bases and J dropped 7 bases, with 5 bases sitting between them. The CDR3 loop reads CASSSLNEQFF. Here the CDR3 DNA reads TGTGCCAGCAGTTCCCTTAATGAGCAGTTCTTC.

The V call is TRBV13, the J call TRBJ1-6, with TRBD1 as a possible D gene (5 bases). The CDR3 totals 15 residues. Germline-derived CDR1 and CDR2 are PRHDT and FYEKMQ (reference sequence). Trimming removed 0 bases from V and 5 bases from J, with 8 bases in between. CDR3 coding DNA: TGTGCCAGCAGCTTAGGCTGGGGCAATAATTCACCCCTCCACTTT. It codes for CASSLGWGNNSPLHF.

This clonotype appeared many times. The rearrangement joins TRBV27 to TRBJ2-4; 8 nucleotides match TRBD2. This CDR3 has 14 residues. J gave up 7 bases and V 3 bases, and 5 bases lay outside the gene matches. Germline V gene lookup returns CDR1 MNHEY and CDR2 SMNVEV (reference sequence). The CDR3 sequence is CASSLVPGGNIQYF. Here the CDR3 DNA reads TGTGCCAGCAGTTTGGTCCCGGGGGGGAACATTCAGTACTTC.

The sample holds many counts of this clonotype. This rearrangement joins TRBV15 to TRBJ1-4; D unresolved. The CDR3 extends over 16 amino acids. The germline V gene encodes CDR1 LNHNV and CDR2 YYDKDF (reference sequence). Between the trimmed V and J ends, which lost 0 bases and 7 bases, there was a span of 15 bases. This CDR3 reads CATSREKGRNGEKLFF. The CDR3 nucleotides read TGTGCCACCAGCAGAGAAAAGGGAAGGAATGGTGAAAAACTGTTTTTT.

This clonotype appeared a few times. The chain joins TRBV11-2 to TRBJ1-1; the D gene is possibly TRBD1 (5 bases). The CDR3 is 16 amino acids. Deletions cut 4 bases from V and 4 bases from J, with 19 bases between. Germline V gives CDR1 SGHAT, CDR2 FQNNGV. The CDR3 DNA reads TGTGCCAGCAGCTCCCCGGGGGGAGGGATGGGCACTGAAGCTTTCTTT. Protein product: CASSSPGGGMGTEAFF.

This clonotype appeared a few times. The rearrangement joins TRBV27 to TRBJ2-7; 8 nucleotides match TRBD1. Germline CDR1 is MNHEY and CDR2 is SMNVEV (reference sequence). CDR3 length: 14 amino acids. Trimming at V came to 5 bases and at J to 6 bases, leaving 9 bases not matched to a gene. CDR3 sequence: CASSPRTGRTEQYF. The CDR3 DNA reads TGTGCCAGCAGTCCAAGGACAGGGCGGACCGAGCAGTACTTC.

This clonotype was seen more than once but under ten times. V and J are TRBV24-1 and TRBJ2-5; D might be TRBD1 or TRBD2, each matching 6 bases. V was trimmed by 4 bases and J by 7 bases, leaving 15 bases between them. CDR1 is KGHDR and CDR2 is SFDVKD in the germline V gene. CDR3 length: 14 residues. The CDR3 DNA reads TGTGCCACCAGTGACCCAACGGAGGGGGGGACCCAGTACTTC. It yields the protein CATSDPTEGGTQYF.

This clonotype occurred a few times. CDR3 protein: CASSIGTSFNEQFF. Here the CDR3 DNA reads TGTGCCAGTAGTATAGGGACTAGTTTCAATGAGCAGTTCTTC. The J gene is TRBJ2-1, the V gene TRBV19, with 7 bases aligning to TRBD2. The CDR3 consists of 14 residues. Germline lookup yields CDR1 LNHDA and CDR2 SQIVND (reference sequence). The ends lost 1 base at V and 6 bases at J; junction bases unmatched: 3.

The chain employs TRBV24-1 and TRBJ2-5; D is unclear. Germline values: CDR1 KGHDR, CDR2 SFDVKD. Trimming pared 8 bases from V and 5 bases from J, leaving 11 bases between. This CDR3 is built from 12 residues. The CDR3 DNA reads TGTGCCACCATGGGGTGGGATGAGACCCAGTACTTC. Protein sequence: CATMGWDETQYF.

This clonotype was observed a few times. CDR3 sequence (DNA): TGTGCCAGCAGCCCGACTAGCGGGAGCTTCCACGAGCAGTACTTC. Translation gives CASSPTSGSFHEQYF. This chain uses TRBV6-2 or TRBV6-3 with TRBJ2-7, with 12 bases that match TRBD2. Germline V gene sequence: CDR1 MNHEY, CDR2 SVGEGT. V dropped 6 bases and J dropped 5; count of bases not matched to a gene: 8. The CDR3 is 15 residues long.

This clonotype was observed a handful of times. The chain is built from TRBV10-3 and TRBJ2-1; 7 nucleotides agree with TRBD1. The ends lost 5 bases at V and 9 bases at J; junction bases unmatched: 4. Germline-derived CDR1 and CDR2 are ENHRY and SYGVKD. This CDR3 is built from 12 residues. The CDR3 DNA is TGTGCCATCAGTCCGACAGGGCTTGAGCAGTTCTTC. This translates into CAISPTGLEQFF.

This clonotype was seen a handful of times. The chain couples TRBV12-3 or TRBV12-4 to TRBJ2-1; 9 nucleotides align to TRBD2. This CDR3 comprises 17 residues. V was clipped by 1 base and J by 0 bases; unmatched bases: 4. For the CDR3, the DNA is TGTGCCAGCAGTTTAGGTGCGGGAGGGAGCTCCTACAATGAGCAGTTCTTC. Translation: CASSLGAGGSSYNEQFF.

The V and J genes are TRBV19 and TRBJ1-1; no firm D call. The length of the CDR3 is 15 residues. V gave up 3 bases and J gave up 0 bases, with 11 bases separating them. Germline values: CDR1 LNHDA, CDR2 SQIVND (reference sequence). This CDR3 is CASSIKDGLNTEAFF. DNA of the CDR3: TGTGCCAGTAGTATCAAGGACGGCTTGAACACTGAAGCTTTCTTT.